Shown below are 22 T cell receptor beta chains from a single sample sequenced in a study of T cell repertoires in cytomegalovirus infection. Using its own MiXCR run on the reads, TCRdb lists one record per CDR3 protein. The sample contains 200,000 to 250,000 distinct CDR3 sequences, approximately 24% of which appear only once. Sequences were obtained from CD8+ T cells from PBMCs. These receptors came from a human donor in good health (CMV status not recorded). Some clones in this sample may be carry-over from other donors' samples.

This clonotype was seen only a few times. The chain is built from TRBV7-2 and TRBJ1-2; D is perhaps TRBD1 (6 bases). CDR1 SGHTA and CDR2 FQGNSA come from the germline V gene. Trimming shortened V by 1 base and J by 8 bases, and 11 bases separated the two germline ends. The CDR3 spans 13 residues. The CDR3: CASSLGAGDGYTF. CDR3 nucleotide sequence: TGTGCCAGCAGCTTAGGGGCAGGGGACGGCTACACCTTC.

V usage is TRBV6-6 and J usage is TRBJ2-1; maybe TRBD2 (5 bases). The CDR3 is 15 residues long. The V gene's germline CDR1 is MNHNY and CDR2 SVGAGI (reference sequence). V lost 6 bases, J lost 0 bases, and 12 bases lay in between. The CDR3 coding sequence is TGTGCCAGCAGCGTCTGGGGAGACTCCTACAATGAGCAGTTCTTC. Translation gives CASSVWGDSYNEQFF.

The chain carries TRBV2 and TRBJ2-5; D not resolved. Germline V gene data show CDR1 as SNHLY and CDR2 as FYNNEI. V lost 2 bases and J 5 bases, leaving 12 bases between the germline ends. The CDR3 runs 14 residues. The CDR3 spells CASSELTGIETQYF. The CDR3 nucleotides read TGTGCCAGCAGTGAACTAACGGGTATCGAGACCCAGTACTTC.

The rearrangement joins TRBV6-6 to TRBJ2-1; 15 bases agree with TRBD2. The CDR3 runs 17 residues. In germline, CDR1 is MNHNY, CDR2 SVGAGI (reference sequence). Trimming took 2 bases from V and 10 from J; bases not matched to a gene: 9. The CDR3 nucleotides read TGTGCCAGCAGTTACGCGGGGACTAGCGGGGGGTTAGGAGAGCAGTTCTTC. This translates into CASSYAGTSGGLGEQFF.

The chain is built from TRBV4-3 and TRBJ2-1; D remains ambiguous. The germline CDR1 and CDR2 sequences are LGHNA and YSLEER. The CDR3 has 12 amino acids. The germline V and J ends were trimmed by 0 bases and 10 bases, with 7 bases remaining between them. CDR3 residues: CASSQDSREQFF. CDR3 in DNA: TGCGCCAGCAGCCAAGACAGTCGAGAGCAGTTCTTC.

V is TRBV20-1 and J is TRBJ2-1, with 7 bases aligning to TRBD1. This CDR3 comprises 15 residues. Germline V gene lookup returns CDR1 DFQATT and CDR2 SNEGSKA (reference sequence). V lost 0 bases to trimming and J lost 4 bases; unmatched junction nucleotides: 6. The CDR3 spells CSARDLGTDYNEQFF. The DNA of the CDR3 is TGCAGTGCTAGAGACCTCGGGACAGATTACAATGAGCAGTTCTTC.

This clonotype was observed many times. The chain joins TRBV11-2 to TRBJ2-7, with 8 bases that match TRBD1. Germline lookup yields CDR1 SGHAT and CDR2 FQNNGV. The CDR3 runs 12 residues. Unmatched junction bases numbered 4, after V lost 5 bases and J lost 7 bases. The CDR3 loop is CASSPQGAEQYF. CDR3 sequence (DNA): TGTGCCAGCAGCCCGCAGGGGGCTGAGCAGTACTTC.

This clonotype was seen only a few times. The gene calls are TRBV28 and TRBJ2-7, with a possible D match to TRBD1 (6 bases). The V and J ends lost 4 bases and 5 bases respectively, with 15 bases between them. This CDR3 has 14 amino acids. Germline CDR1 and CDR2: MDHEN and SYDVKM. CDR3 DNA sequence: TGTGCCAGCAGTTCCGATGACAGGACGGACGAGCAGTACTTC. Translated, it gives CASSSDDRTDEQYF.

V gene TRBV29-1 combines with J gene TRBJ2-1, with TRBD1 matching 7 bases. CDR3 length: 14 residues. Germline trimming cut 7 bases from V and 7 bases from J; bases unmatched to any gene: 13. CDR1 is SQVTM and CDR2 is ANQGSEA in the germline V gene. Written as DNA, the CDR3 is TGCAGCGCTACCACAGGGGCCCAAGGGAATGAGCAGTTCTTC. Amino acids: CSATTGAQGNEQFF.

This clonotype was seen a few times. The chain combines TRBV20-1 with TRBJ2-7; 7 bases are a match to TRBD1. CDR3 length: 14 amino acids. V dropped 2 bases and J dropped 2; count of bases not matched to a gene: 6. Germline CDR1 reads DFQATT; CDR2 reads SNEGSKA (reference sequence). The CDR3 loop is CSARSRDSTYEQYF. CDR3 nucleotide sequence: TGCAGTGCTAGATCCCGGGACAGTACCTACGAGCAGTACTTC.

This clonotype was seen a few times. DNA of the CDR3: TGTGCCAGCAGTTCTCAGGGCCAGCTGTTTTTT. Protein product: CASSSQGQLFF. This chain connects TRBV28 to TRBJ1-4; TRBD1 might be the D (5 bases). V was clipped by 4 bases and J by 14 bases, with 11 bases between them. CDR1 is MDHEN and CDR2 is SYDVKM in the germline V gene. This CDR3 region has 11 residues.

Of note for this clonotype: Just one base apart from a much larger clone, this may be a read error. This chain joins TRBV24-1 and TRBJ2-7; tentatively, D is TRBD1 or TRBD2 (5 bases each). The length of the CDR3 is 16 residues. The ends were cut back, 1 base at V and 2 bases at J, with 14 bases in the middle. Germline assignment: CDR1 KGHDR and CDR2 SFDVKD. CDR3 loop: CATSDLLGATTYEQYF. The CDR3 region has the DNA TGTGCCACCAGTGATTTACTAGGGGCTACCACCTACGAGCAGTACTTC.

This chain joins TRBV7-6 and TRBJ1-1; 10 nucleotides align to TRBD1. In germline, CDR1 is SGHVS, CDR2 FNYEAQ. The trim removed 5 bases at V and 4 bases at J, leaving 10 bases unmatched. The CDR3 sequence is 16 residues long. The CDR3: CASSHGTGARGTEAFF. The CDR3 nucleotides are TGTGCCAGCAGCCATGGGACAGGGGCCCGGGGCACTGAAGCTTTCTTT.

In this sample, this clonotype is large (0.1 to 1%). The chain carries TRBV7-9 and TRBJ1-1; D remains ambiguous. Deletions cut 1 base from V and 11 bases from J, with 11 bases between. Germline V gene data show CDR1 as SEHNR and CDR2 as FQNEAQ (reference sequence). The CDR3 has 12 amino acids. CDR3 region: CASSLVPRGAFF. CDR3 nucleotide sequence: TGTGCCAGCAGCTTAGTACCCCGAGGGGCTTTCTTT.

This sequence joins TRBV6-1 and TRBJ1-5, with D hard to call. Trimming stripped 6 bases from V and 0 bases from J, with 12 bases between. The CDR3 is 15 amino acids. Germline V lookup: CDR1 MNHNS, CDR2 SASEGT. The CDR3 here is CASSYGGYSNQPQHF. In DNA form, the CDR3 reads TGTGCCAGCAGCTACGGCGGATATAGCAATCAGCCCCAGCATTTT.

This clonotype was seen only a few times. The chain carries TRBV14 and TRBJ2-5, with 8 bases fitting TRBD2. V lost 0 bases to trimming and J lost 5 bases; unmatched junction nucleotides: 8. Germline-derived CDR1 and CDR2 are SGHDN and FVKESK. The CDR3 is made up of 16 amino acids. This CDR3 reads CASSQDAGGGGETQYF. Here the CDR3 DNA reads TGTGCCAGCAGCCAAGACGCGGGGGGAGGTGGTGAGACCCAGTACTTC.

This clonotype has only a few counts. The gene calls are TRBV4-1 and TRBJ2-1, with TRBD2 identical over 8 bases. Trimming removed 1 base from V and 9 bases from J; junction bases left unmatched: 14. Germline V gene data show CDR1 as MGHRA and CDR2 as YSYEKL. The CDR3 is 17 amino acids. This CDR3 is CASSQGTAGVPGGEQFF. The DNA of the CDR3 is TGCGCCAGCAGCCAAGGAACAGCGGGGGTCCCGGGGGGTGAGCAGTTCTTC.

This clonotype was seen a few times. The genes are TRBV7-6 and TRBJ2-1; D not resolved. Germline values: CDR1 SGHVS, CDR2 FNYEAQ. V was trimmed by 4 bases and J by 5 bases, leaving 12 bases between them. The CDR3 consists of 14 residues. The CDR3 nucleotides read TGTGCCAGCAGCTCAAAGGGCCGGGACAATGAGCAGTTCTTC. Encoded protein: CASSSKGRDNEQFF.

This clonotype has ten or more counts. The gene calls are TRBV28 and TRBJ2-7; D unresolved. The length of the CDR3 is 16 residues. Between the trimmed V and J ends, which lost 3 bases and 3 bases, there was a span of 18 bases. The germline CDR1 and CDR2 sequences are MDHEN and SYDVKM. The CDR3 sequence: CASSFRPRKPGYEQYF. CDR3 sequence (DNA): TGTGCCAGCAGTTTCCGACCACGTAAACCTGGCTACGAGCAGTACTTC.

Many counts were recorded for this clonotype. The J gene is TRBJ2-1, the V gene TRBV5-6, with D perhaps TRBD1 or TRBD2 (5 bases each). The CDR3 has 16 amino acids. Germline V gene lookup returns CDR1 SGHDT and CDR2 YYEEEE. Trimming shortened V by 3 bases and J by 9 bases, and 22 bases separated the two germline ends. CDR3 amino acids: CASSYGGVQGWGEQFF. In nucleotides, the CDR3 is TGTGCCAGCAGCTATGGAGGCGTCCAGGGATGGGGTGAGCAGTTCTTC.

This clonotype was counted many times. CDR3 in amino acids: CASSLEFNEQFF. The CDR3 coding sequence is TGTGCCAGCAGTTTAGAGTTCAATGAGCAGTTCTTC. This chain connects TRBV12-3 or TRBV12-4 to TRBJ2-1; D not certain. V was cut by 1 base and J by 6 bases, with 4 bases left in between. This CDR3 contains 12 residues.

This clonotype was detected a few times. The chain combines TRBV14 with TRBJ2-4; possibly TRBD1 or TRBD2 for D (5 bases each). The CDR3 has 19 residues. V was cut by 3 bases and J by 0 bases, with 21 bases left in between. Germline V gene sequence: CDR1 SGHDN, CDR2 FVKESK. The DNA of the CDR3 is TGTGCCAGCAGCCACAGGGACGGGTTTATGGGAATAGCCAAAAACATTCAGTACTTC. Encoded protein: CASSHRDGFMGIAKNIQYF.